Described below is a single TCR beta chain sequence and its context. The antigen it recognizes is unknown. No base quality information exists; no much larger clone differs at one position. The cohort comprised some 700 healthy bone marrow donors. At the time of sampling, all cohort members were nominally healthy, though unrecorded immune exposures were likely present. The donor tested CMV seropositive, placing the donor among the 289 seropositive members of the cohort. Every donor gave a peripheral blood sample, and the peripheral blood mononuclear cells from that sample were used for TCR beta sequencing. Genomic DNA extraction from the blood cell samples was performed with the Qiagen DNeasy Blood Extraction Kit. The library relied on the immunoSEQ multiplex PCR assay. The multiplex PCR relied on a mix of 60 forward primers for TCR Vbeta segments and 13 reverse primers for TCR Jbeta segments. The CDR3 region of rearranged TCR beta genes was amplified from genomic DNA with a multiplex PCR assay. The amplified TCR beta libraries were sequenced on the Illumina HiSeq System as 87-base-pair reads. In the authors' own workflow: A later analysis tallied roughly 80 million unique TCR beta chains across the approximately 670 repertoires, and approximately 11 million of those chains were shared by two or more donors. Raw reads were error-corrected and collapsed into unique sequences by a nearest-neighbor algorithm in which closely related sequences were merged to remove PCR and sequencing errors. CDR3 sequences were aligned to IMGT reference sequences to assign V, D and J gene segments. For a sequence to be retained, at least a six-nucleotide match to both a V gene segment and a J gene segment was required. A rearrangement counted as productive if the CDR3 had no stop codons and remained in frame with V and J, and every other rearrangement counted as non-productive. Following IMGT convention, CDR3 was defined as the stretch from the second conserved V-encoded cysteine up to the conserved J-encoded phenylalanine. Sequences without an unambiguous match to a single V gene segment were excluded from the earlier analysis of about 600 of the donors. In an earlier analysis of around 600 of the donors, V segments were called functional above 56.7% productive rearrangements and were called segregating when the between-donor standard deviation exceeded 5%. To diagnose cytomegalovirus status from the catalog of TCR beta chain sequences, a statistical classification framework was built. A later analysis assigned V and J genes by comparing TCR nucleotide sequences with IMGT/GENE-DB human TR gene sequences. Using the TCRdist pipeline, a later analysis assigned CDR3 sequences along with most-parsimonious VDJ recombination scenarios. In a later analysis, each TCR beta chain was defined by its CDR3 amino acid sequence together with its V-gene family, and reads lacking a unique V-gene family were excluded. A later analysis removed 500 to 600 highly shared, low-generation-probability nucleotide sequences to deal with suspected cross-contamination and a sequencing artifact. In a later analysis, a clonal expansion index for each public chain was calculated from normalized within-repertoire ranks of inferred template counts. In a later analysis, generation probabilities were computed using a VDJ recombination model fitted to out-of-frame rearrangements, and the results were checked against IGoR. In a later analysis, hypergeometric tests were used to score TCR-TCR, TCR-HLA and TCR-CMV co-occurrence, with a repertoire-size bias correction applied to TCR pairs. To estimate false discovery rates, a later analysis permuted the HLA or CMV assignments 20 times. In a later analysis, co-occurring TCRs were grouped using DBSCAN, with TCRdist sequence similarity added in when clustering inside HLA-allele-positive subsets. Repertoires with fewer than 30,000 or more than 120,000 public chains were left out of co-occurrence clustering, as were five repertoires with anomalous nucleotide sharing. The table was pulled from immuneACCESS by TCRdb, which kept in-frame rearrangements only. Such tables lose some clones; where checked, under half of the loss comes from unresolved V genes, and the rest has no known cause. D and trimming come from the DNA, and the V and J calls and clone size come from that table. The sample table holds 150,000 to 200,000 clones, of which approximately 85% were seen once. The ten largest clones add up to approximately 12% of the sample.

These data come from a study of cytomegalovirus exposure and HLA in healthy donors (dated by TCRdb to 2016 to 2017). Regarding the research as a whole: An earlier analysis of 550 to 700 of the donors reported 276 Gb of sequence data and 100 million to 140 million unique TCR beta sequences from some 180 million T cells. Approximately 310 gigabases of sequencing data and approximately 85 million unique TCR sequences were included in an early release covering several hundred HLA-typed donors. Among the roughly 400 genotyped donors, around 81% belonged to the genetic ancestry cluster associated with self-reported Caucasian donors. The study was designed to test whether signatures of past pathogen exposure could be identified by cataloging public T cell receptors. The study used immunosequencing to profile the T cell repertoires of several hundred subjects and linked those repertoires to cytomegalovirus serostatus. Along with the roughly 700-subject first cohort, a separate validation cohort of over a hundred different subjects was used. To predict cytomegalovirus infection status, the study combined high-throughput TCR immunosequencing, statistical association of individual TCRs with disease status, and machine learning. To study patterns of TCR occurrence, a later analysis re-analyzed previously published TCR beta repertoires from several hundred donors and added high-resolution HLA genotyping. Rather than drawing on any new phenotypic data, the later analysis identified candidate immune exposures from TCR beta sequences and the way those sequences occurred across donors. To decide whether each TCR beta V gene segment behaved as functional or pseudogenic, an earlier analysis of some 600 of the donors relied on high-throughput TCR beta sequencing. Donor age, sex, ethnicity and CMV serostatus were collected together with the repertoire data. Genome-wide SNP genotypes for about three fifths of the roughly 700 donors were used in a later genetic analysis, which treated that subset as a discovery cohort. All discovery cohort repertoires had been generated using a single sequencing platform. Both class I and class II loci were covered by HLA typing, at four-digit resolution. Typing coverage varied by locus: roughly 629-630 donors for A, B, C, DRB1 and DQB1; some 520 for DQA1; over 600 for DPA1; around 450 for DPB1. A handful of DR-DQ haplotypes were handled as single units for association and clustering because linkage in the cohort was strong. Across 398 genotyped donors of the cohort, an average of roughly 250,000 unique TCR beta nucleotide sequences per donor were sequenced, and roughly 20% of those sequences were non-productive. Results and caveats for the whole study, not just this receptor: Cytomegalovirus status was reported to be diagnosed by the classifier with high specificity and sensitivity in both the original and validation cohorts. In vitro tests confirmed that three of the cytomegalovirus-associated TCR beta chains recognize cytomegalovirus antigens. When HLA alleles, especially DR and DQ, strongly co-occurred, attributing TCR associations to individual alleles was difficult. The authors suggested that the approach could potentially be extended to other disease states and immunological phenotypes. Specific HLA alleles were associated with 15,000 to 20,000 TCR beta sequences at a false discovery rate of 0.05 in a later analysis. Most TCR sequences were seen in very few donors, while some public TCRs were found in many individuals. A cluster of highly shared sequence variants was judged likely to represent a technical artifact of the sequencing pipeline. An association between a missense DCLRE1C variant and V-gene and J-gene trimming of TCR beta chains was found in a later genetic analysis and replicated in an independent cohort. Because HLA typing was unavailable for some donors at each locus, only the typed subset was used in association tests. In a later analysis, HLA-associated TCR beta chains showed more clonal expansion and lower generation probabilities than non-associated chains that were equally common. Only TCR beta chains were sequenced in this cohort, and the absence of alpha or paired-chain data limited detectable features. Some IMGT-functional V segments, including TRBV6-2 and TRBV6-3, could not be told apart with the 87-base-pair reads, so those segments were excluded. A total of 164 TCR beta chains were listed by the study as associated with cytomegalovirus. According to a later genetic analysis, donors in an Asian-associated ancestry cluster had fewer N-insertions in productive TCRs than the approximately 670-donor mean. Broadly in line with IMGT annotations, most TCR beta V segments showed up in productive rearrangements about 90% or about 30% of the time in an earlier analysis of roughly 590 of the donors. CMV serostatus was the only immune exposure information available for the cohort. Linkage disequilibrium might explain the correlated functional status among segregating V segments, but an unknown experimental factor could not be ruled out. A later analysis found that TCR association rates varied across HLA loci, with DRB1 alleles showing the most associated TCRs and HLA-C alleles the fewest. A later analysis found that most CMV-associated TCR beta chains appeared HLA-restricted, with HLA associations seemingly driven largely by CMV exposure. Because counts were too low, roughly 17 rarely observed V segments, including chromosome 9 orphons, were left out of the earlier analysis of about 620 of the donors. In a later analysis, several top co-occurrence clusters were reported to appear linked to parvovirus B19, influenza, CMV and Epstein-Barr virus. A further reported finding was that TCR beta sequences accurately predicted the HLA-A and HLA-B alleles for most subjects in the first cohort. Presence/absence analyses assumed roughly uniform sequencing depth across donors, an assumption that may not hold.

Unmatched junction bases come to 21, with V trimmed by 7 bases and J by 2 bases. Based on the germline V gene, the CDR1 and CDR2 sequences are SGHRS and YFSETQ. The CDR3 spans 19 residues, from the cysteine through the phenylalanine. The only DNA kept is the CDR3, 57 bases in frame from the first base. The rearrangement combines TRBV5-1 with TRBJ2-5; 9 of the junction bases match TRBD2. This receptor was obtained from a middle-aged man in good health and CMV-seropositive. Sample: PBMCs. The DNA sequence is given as TGCGCCAGCCGGTCCTGGCAAGCGGGAGGCCGTAGCATGCAAGAGACCCAGTACTTC. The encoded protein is CASRSWQAGGRSMQETQYF.